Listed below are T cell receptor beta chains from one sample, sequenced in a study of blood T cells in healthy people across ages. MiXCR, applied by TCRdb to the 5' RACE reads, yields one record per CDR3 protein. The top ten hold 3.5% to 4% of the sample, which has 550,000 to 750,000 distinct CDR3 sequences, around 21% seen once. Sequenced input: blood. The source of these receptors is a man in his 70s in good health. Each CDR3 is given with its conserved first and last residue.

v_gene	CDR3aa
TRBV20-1	CSAIGLAGVDEQFF
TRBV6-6	CASSYDTGTGNTIYF
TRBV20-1	CSATHDRRKVYGYTF
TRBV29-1	CSVGAARTEQYF
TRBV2	CASSGSGRNEQFF
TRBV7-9	CASSRPQDYGYTF
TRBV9	CASSPWASGIETQYF
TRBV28	CASSPGLINQPQHF
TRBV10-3	CAISEVAGGYYNEQFF
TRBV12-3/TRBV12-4	CASTRMGEQYF
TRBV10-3	CAISESRGTGLNQPQHF
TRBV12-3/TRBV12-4	CASSETVSNQPQHF
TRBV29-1	CSLGQGYNEQFF
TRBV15	CATSRDGSSYEQYF
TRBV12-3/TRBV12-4	CASSDRAGKLFF
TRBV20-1	CSAPDRDTDTQYF
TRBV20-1	CSAAGQGFYGYTF
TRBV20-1	CSARAGTSGNNEQFF
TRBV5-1	CASRSSGEYYEQYF
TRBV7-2	CASSLVAGRGAGELFF
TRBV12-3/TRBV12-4	CASSPSVDRPTEAFF
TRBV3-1	CASSHMPGQNEAFF
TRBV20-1	CSARPLGNEQFF
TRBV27	CASSFEGSHQYF